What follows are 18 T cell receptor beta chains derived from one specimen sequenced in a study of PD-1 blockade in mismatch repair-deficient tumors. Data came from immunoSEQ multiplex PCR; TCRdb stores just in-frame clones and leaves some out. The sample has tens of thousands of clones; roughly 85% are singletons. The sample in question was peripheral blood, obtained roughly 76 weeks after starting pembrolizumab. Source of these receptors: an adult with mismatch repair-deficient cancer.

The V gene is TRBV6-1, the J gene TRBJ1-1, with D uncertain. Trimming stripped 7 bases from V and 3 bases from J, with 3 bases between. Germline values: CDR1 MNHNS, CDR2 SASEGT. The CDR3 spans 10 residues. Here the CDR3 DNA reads TGTGCCAGCATTTACACTGAAGCTTTCTTT. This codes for CASIYTEAFF.

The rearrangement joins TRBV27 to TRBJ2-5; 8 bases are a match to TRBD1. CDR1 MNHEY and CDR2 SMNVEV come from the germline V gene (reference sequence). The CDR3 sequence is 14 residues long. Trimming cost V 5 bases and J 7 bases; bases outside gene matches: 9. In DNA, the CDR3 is TGTGCCAGCAGTGCCGGGCAGGGGGCCGGGACCCAGTACTTC. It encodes CASSAGQGAGTQYF.

CDR3 nucleotides: TGTGCCAGCAGCTTGCGACAGCTAGCCAAAAACATTCAGTACTTC. Protein sequence: CASSLRQLAKNIQYF. J is TRBJ2-4 and V is TRBV5-6, with a possible D match to TRBD1 (5 bases). The germline V and J ends were trimmed by 1 base and 0 bases, with 8 bases remaining between them. The CDR3 totals 15 residues. Germline V gene data show CDR1 as SGHDT and CDR2 as YYEEEE.

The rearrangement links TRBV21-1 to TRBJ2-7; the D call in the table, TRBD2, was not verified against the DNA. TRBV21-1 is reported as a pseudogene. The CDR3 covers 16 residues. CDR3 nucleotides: TGTGCCAGCAGCCAAACTCCCTTTTTCCTGTACTACGAGCAGTACTTC. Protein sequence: CASSQTPFFLYYEQYF.

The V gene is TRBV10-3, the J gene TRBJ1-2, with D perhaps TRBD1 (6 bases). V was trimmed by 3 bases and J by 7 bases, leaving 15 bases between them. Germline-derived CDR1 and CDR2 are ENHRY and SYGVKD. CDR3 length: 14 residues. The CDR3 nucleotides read TGTGCCATCAGTGACTACAGGGAGGATATTGGCTACACCTTC. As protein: CAISDYREDIGYTF.

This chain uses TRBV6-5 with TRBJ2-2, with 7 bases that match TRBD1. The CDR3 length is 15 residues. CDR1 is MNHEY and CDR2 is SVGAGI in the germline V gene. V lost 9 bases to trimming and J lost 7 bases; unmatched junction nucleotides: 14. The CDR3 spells CASKADRVVDGELFF. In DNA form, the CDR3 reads TGTGCCAGTAAAGCAGACAGGGTGGTTGACGGGGAGCTGTTTTTT.

Here the CDR3 reads CASSIGTTNNEQFF. As DNA, the CDR3 is TGTGCCAGTAGTATAGGGACTACCAACAATGAGCAGTTCTTC. V gene TRBV19 combines with J gene TRBJ2-1; possibly TRBD2 for D (6 bases). The CDR3 is 14 residues long. Trimming shortened V by 1 base and J by 5 bases, and 9 bases separated the two germline ends. CDR1 is LNHDA and CDR2 is SQIVND in the germline V gene (reference sequence).

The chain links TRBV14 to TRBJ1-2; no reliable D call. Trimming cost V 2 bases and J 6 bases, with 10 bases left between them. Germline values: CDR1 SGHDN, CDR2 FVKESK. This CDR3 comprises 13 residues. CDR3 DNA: TGTGCCAGCAGCCAAAGCGTTGGGAATGGCTACACCTTC. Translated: CASSQSVGNGYTF.

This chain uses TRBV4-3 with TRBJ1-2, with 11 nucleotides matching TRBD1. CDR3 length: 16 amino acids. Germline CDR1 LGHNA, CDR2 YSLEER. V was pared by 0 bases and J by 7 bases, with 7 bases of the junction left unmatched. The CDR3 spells CASSQDFGQGASGYTF. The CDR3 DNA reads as TGCGCCAGCAGCCAAGATTTTGGACAGGGGGCCTCTGGCTACACCTTC.

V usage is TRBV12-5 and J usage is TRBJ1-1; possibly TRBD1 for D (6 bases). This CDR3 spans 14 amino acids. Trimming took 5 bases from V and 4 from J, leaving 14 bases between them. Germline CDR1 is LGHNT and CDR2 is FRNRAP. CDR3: CASGAPGAITEAFF. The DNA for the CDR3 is TGTGCTAGTGGTGCACCAGGGGCCATCACTGAAGCTTTCTTT.

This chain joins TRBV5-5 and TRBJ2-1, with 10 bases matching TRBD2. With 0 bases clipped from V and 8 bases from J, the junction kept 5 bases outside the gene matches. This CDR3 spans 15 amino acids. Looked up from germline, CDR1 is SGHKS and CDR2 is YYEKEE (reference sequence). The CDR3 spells CASSLESGRAHEQFF. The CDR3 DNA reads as TGTGCCAGCAGCTTGGAGAGCGGGAGGGCTCATGAGCAGTTCTTC.

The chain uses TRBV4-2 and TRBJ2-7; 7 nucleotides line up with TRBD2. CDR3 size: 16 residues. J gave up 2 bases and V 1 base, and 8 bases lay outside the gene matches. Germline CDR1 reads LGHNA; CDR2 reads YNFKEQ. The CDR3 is CASSQAQLAETYEQYF. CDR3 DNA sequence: TGTGCCAGCAGCCAAGCTCAGCTAGCGGAGACCTACGAGCAGTACTTC.

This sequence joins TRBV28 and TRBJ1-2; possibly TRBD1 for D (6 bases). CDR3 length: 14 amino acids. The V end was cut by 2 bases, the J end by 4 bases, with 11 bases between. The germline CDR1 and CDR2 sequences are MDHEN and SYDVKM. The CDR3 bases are TGTGCCAGCAGTTTACCGAGGGGGGGCTATGGCTACACCTTC. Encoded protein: CASSLPRGGYGYTF.

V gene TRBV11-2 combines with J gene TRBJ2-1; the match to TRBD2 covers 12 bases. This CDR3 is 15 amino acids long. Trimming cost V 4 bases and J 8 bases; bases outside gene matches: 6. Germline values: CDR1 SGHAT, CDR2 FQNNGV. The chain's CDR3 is CASSSSGRAIHEQFF. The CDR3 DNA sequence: TGTGCCAGCAGCTCTAGCGGGAGGGCCATCCATGAGCAGTTCTTC.

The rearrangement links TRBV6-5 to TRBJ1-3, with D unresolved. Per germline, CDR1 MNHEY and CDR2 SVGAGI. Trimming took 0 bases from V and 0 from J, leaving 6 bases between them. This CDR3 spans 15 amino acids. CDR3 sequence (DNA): TGTGCCAGCAGTTACTCCGGCAACTCTGGAAACACCATATATTTT. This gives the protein CASSYSGNSGNTIYF.

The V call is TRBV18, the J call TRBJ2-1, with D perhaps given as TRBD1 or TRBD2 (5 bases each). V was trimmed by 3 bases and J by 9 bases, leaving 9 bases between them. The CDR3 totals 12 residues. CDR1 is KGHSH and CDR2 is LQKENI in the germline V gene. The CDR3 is CASSPEGTEQFF. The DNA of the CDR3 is TGTGCCAGCTCACCTGAGGGGACTGAGCAGTTCTTC. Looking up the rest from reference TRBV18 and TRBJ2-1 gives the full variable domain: NAGVMQNPRHLVRRRGQEARLRCSPMKGHSHVYWYRQLPEEGLKFMVYLQKENIIDESGMPKERFSAEFPKEGPSILRIQQVVRGDSAAYFCASSPEGTEQFFGPGTRLTVL.

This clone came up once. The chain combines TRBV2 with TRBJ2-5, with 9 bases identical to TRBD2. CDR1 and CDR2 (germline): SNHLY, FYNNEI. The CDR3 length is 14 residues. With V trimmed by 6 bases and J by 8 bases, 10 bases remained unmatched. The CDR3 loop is CASRETSGLPTQYF. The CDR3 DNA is TGTGCCAGCAGGGAGACTAGCGGTCTTCCAACCCAGTACTTC.

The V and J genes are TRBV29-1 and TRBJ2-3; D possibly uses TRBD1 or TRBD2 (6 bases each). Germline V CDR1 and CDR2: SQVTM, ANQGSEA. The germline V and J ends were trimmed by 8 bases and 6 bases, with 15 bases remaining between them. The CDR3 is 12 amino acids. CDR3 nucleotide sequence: TGCAGCCTAGGGGGGAGTGGGGATACGCAGTATTTT. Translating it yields CSLGGSGDTQYF.